The 10 T cell receptor beta chains below were found in one sample sequenced in a study of PD-L1 blockade in urothelial cancer. Time point of the sample: pretreatment peripheral blood. TCRdb's table, derived via immunoSEQ multiplex PCR, lists solely in-frame clones and lacks some. The table lists tens of thousands of clones, approximately 90% of them singletons. The specimen comprised PBMCs, sampled around atezolizumab (anti-PD-L1) treatment. The receptors stem from a woman aged 55-69 years with urothelial cancer.

This chain connects TRBV5-8 to TRBJ2-1; 13 positions match TRBD2. V lost 4 bases to trimming and J lost 9 bases; unmatched junction nucleotides: 13. The CDR3 has 17 amino acids. Per the germline V gene, CDR1 is SGHTS and CDR2 is YDEGEE. In DNA form, the CDR3 reads TGTGCCAGCAGCACCGGACTAGCGGGAGCTTTCGGCGGTGAGCAGTTCTTC. Translation: CASSTGLAGAFGGEQFF.

This chain links TRBV7-9 with TRBJ2-3; the D gene is possibly TRBD2 (6 bases). Deletions cut 1 base from V and 4 bases from J, with 12 bases between. This CDR3 comprises 15 residues. Germline CDR1 is SEHNR and CDR2 is FQNEAQ (reference sequence). The CDR3 sequence is CASSLVGLAADTQYF. In nucleotides, the CDR3 is TGTGCCAGCAGCTTAGTAGGGTTAGCGGCAGATACGCAGTATTTT.

The chain is built from TRBV7-8 and TRBJ1-2, with 8 bases lining up with TRBD1. The CDR3 consists of 15 residues. Germline trimming cut 3 bases from V and 8 bases from J; bases unmatched to any gene: 11. CDR1 and CDR2 from the germline V gene are SGHVS and FQNEAQ. The CDR3 nucleotides are TGTGCCAGCAGCTTTCTCGGACAGGGTCTGGAAGGCTACACCTTC. This encodes CASSFLGQGLEGYTF.

The chain is built from TRBV9 and TRBJ2-3, with 7 bases aligning to TRBD2. From germline, CDR1 is SGDLS and CDR2 YYNGEE. With 0 bases clipped from V and 7 bases from J, the junction kept 11 bases outside the gene matches. This CDR3 has 16 amino acids. The CDR3 DNA is TGTGCCAGCAGCGTAGTATCGAGCGGGGCCCAACATACGCAGTATTTT. Protein sequence: CASSVVSSGAQHTQYF.

The rearrangement joins TRBV9 to TRBJ2-1; no clear D. The germline V gene encodes CDR1 SGDLS and CDR2 YYNGEE. This CDR3 region has 14 residues. V was cut by 0 bases and J by 8 bases, with 12 bases left in between. This CDR3 reads CASSVVAASDEQFF. The CDR3, as DNA: TGTGCCAGCAGCGTAGTGGCGGCCTCAGATGAGCAGTTCTTC.

The V gene is TRBV18, the J gene TRBJ2-2; D gene ambiguous. The germline V gene has CDR1 KGHSH and CDR2 LQKENI. The V and J ends lost 2 bases and 0 bases respectively, with 7 bases between them. CDR3 length equals 15 residues. The CDR3: CASSPSQSNTGELFF. In nucleotides, the CDR3 is TGTGCCAGCTCACCATCACAGTCGAACACCGGGGAGCTGTTTTTT.

This clone was counted once. This chain uses TRBV13 with TRBJ1-5; 8 positions agree with TRBD1. Germline V lookup: CDR1 PRHDT, CDR2 FYEKMQ (reference sequence). V trimming: 5 bases; J trimming: 9 bases; junction bases outside the gene matches: 21. This CDR3 is built from 18 residues. The CDR3 loop reads CASSHSGATGGGDSPQHF. The CDR3, as DNA: TGTGCCAGCAGCCATTCGGGTGCTACAGGGGGGGGAGATTCGCCCCAGCATTTT. Drawing the rest from reference TRBV13 and TRBJ1-5, the complete variable domain is AAGVIQSPRHLIKEKRETATLKCYPIPRHDTVYWYQQGPGQDPQFLISFYEKMQSDKGSIPDRFSAQQFSDYHSELNMSSLELGDSALYFCASSHSGATGGGDSPQHFGDGTRLSIL.

The rearrangement links TRBV5-6 to TRBJ1-2; 8 nucleotides match TRBD1. The CDR3 length is 12 residues. V lost 3 bases and J lost 12; bases outside the gene matches: 7. In germline, CDR1 is SGHDT, CDR2 YYEEEE. The CDR3 sequence is CASSSTGAPDTF. CDR3 DNA sequence: TGTGCCAGCAGCTCGACAGGGGCTCCGGACACCTTC.

The chain combines TRBV9 with TRBJ2-3; 13 bases map to TRBD2. The junction had 4 bases not matched to a gene; V was cut back by 4 bases and J by 5 bases. The CDR3 extends over 15 amino acids. Germline CDR1 and CDR2: SGDLS and YYNGEE. The CDR3 reads CASSPRTSGGDTQYF. CDR3 DNA: TGTGCCAGCAGCCCCAGGACTAGCGGGGGAGATACGCAGTATTTT.

The rearrangement links TRBV5-5 to TRBJ2-5; 9 nucleotides match TRBD1. In germline, CDR1 is SGHKS, CDR2 YYEKEE (reference sequence). CDR3 length equals 17 residues. V shed 4 bases, J shed 1 base, and the junction held 11 bases outside the gene matches. The CDR3 region is CASSRRWDRVTQETQYF. Written as DNA, the CDR3 is TGTGCCAGCAGCCGGAGATGGGACAGGGTCACCCAAGAGACCCAGTACTTC.